These T cell receptor beta chains were read from a single sample in a study of cytomegalovirus exposure and HLA in healthy donors. Repertoires were generated with immunoSEQ multiplex PCR, while TCRdb's copy carries only in-frame clones and drops some. The sample shows about 74,000 clones, 94% of them seen only once. The sequenced sample consisted of PBMCs. The receptors here all came from a man aged 18 to 29 in good health and CMV-seropositive. CDR3s include the opening cysteine and the closing phenylalanine or tryptophan. The D gene is left open where the match is weak. The size field is filled for only some rows; it gives once, few, many or a size class.

TRBJ2-2	TRBD1	-	TRBV10-2	TGCGCCAGCAAAAGGGGGCCGGGCACCGGGGAGCTGTTTTTT	CASKRGPGTGELFF
TRBJ2-7	-	-	TRBV5-1	TGCGCCAGCAGCGAACAGGGAGCCAGCCCCGAGCAGTACTTC	CASSEQGASPEQYF
TRBJ1-2	-	-	TRBV5-6	TGTGCCAGCAGCTATGTCGCCGTAGGGGGAAATGGCTACACCTTC	CASSYVAVGGNGYTF
TRBJ1-1	TRBD1	-	TRBV6-1	TGTGCCAGCACACAGGGGATTGGGAACACTGAAGCTTTCTTT	CASTQGIGNTEAFF
TRBJ2-1	-	-	TRBV6-4	TGTGCCAGCAGCGGGACAGAGGGAGGTGAGCAGTTCTTC	CASSGTEGGEQFF
TRBJ2-3	TRBD2	-	TRBV5-1	TGCGCCAGCACCGAGGGTAGCGGGAGCACAGATACGCAGTATTTT	CASTEGSGSTDTQYF
TRBJ2-3	TRBD1	-	TRBV6-5	TGTGCCAGCAGTGACGGACAGGGGGCAGATACGCAGTATTTT	CASSDGQGADTQYF
TRBJ2-3	TRBD2	-	TRBV4-2	TGTGCCAGCAGCCAAGATCCGAGACTAGCGGGAGTATCAGATACGCAGTATTTT	CASSQDPRLAGVSDTQYF
TRBJ2-5	-	-	TRBV18	TGTGCCAGCTCACCAGGGCCCCGGGAGACCCAGTACTTC	CASSPGPRETQYF
TRBJ2-3	-	-	TRBV7-9	TGTGCCAGCAGCAGGGGGGGCCTTGCAGATACGCAGTATTTT	CASSRGGLADTQYF
TRBJ2-3	TRBD1	-	TRBV6-5	TGTGCCACAACGACAGGGCAAGATACGCAGTATTTT	CATTTGQDTQYF
TRBJ2-7	-	-	TRBV7-9	TGTGCCAGCAGCAACCGATACAGGGCCGGTTACGAGCAGTACTTC	CASSNRYRAGYEQYF
TRBJ2-7	TRBD2	-	TRBV5-1	TGCGCCAGCAGCTTGTTGGCTAGCGGGAGCTCCTACGAGCAGTACTTC	CASSLLASGSSYEQYF
TRBJ2-1	TRBD1	medium-sized	TRBV6-4	TGTGCCAGCAGTGACGGGACAGGGGGCAATGAGCAGTTCTTC	CASSDGTGGNEQFF
TRBJ2-1	TRBD2	-	TRBV11-3	TGTGCCAGCAGCTTATCTTCTAGCGGGAGGGGCAAGCAGTTCTTC	CASSLSSSGRGKQFF
TRBJ2-2	TRBD2	-	TRBV9	TGTGCCAGCAGCGGACAACTAGCGGGAGGGCCGACCGGGGAGCTGTTTTTT	CASSGQLAGGPTGELFF
TRBJ2-1	TRBD2	-	TRBV7-8	TGTGCCAGCAGCTCGAGGACTAGCGGGAGCGGCGATGAGCAGTTCTTC	CASSSRTSGSGDEQFF
TRBJ2-3	-	-	TRBV28	TGTGCCAGCAGTTTATTTGTAGGGAGCGCAGATACGCAGTATTTT	CASSLFVGSADTQYF
TRBJ2-1	-	-	TRBV28	TGTGCCAGCAGCCTGGGACTCACGGACTATGAGCAGTTCTTC	CASSLGLTDYEQFF
TRBJ2-1	TRBD2	-	TRBV7-9	TGTGCCAGCAGGTTTGGACTAGCGGGAGCCAATGAGCAGTTCTTC	CASRFGLAGANEQFF
TRBJ2-1	TRBD2	-	TRBV19	TGTGCCAGTAGTATCCAGACTAGCGGCTACAATGAGCAGTTCTTC	CASSIQTSGYNEQFF
TRBJ2-7	TRBD1	once	TRBV5-6	TGTGCCAGCACCCCAGGACAGGGGGGCTACGAGCAGTACTTC	CASTPGQGGYEQYF
TRBJ2-3	TRBD1	-	TRBV19	TGTGCCAGTAGGATGGGACAGGGTAGTGGAACAGATACGCAGTATTTT	CASRMGQGSGTDTQYF
TRBJ2-4	-	-	TRBV10-3	TGTGCCATCAGTGAGTCGGAGGGTTCGGACATTCAGTACTTC	CAISESEGSDIQYF
TRBJ2-7	TRBD1	-	TRBV5-1	TGCGCCAGCAGCGGGACAGATCCAGCCTACGAGCAGTACTTC	CASSGTDPAYEQYF
TRBJ2-1	TRBD2	few	TRBV6-4	TGTGCCAGCAGTGCGGGAGCGGGGAATGAGCAGTTCTTC	CASSAGAGNEQFF
TRBJ1-5	TRBD1	once	TRBV28	TGTGCCAGCAGTTTAACCGGGACAGGGGGGGATCAGCCCCAGCATTTT	CASSLTGTGGDQPQHF
TRBJ1-2	TRBD1	once	TRBV7-8	TGTGCCAGCAGCCGACAGGGGGCGATATCTGACTATGGCTACACCTTC	CASSRQGAISDYGYTF
TRBJ2-5	TRBD2	once	TRBV28	TGTGCCAGCAGGCCAGAACGATCCGGGACTAGCGGGAGGGAGACCCAGTACTTC	CASRPERSGTSGRETQYF
TRBJ2-5	TRBD2	-	TRBV6-4	TGTGCCAGCAGTGAGTCAGCGGGAGGGCAGGAGACCCAGTACTTC	CASSESAGGQETQYF
TRBJ1-2	TRBD1	-	TRBV14	TGTGCCAGCAGCCAAGTACAGGGGTCAAACTATGGCTACACCTTC	CASSQVQGSNYGYTF
TRBJ2-3	-	-	TRBV6-6	TGTGCCAGCAGGGGTCCTAGGGAGAGCACAGATACGCAGTATTTT	CASRGPRESTDTQYF
TRBJ2-2	-	-	TRBV25-1	TGTGCCAGCATACAAGGGGCTAACACCGGGGAGCTGTTTTTT	CASIQGANTGELFF
TRBJ2-7	-	-	TRBV6-5	TGTGCCAGCAGCGAAGGGGTTACTACCTACGAGCAGTACTTC	CASSEGVTTYEQYF
TRBJ2-7	TRBD1	-	TRBV30	TGTGCCTGGAGTTTCGGGACAGGGTATTCGCCTGAACAGTACTTC	CAWSFGTGYSPEQYF
TRBJ1-4	-	medium-sized	TRBV6-1	TGTGCCAGCAGTGAAGTGGGGGGAGGGGGAGAAAAACTGTTTTTT	CASSEVGGGGEKLFF
TRBJ1-2	-	-	TRBV10-2	TGCGCCAGCAGTGCTTTGGGGTTACAGGGAAGAGGTGGCTACACCTTC	CASSALGLQGRGGYTF
TRBJ2-7	-	few	TRBV7-9	TGTGCCAGCAGCTTACAACTCTACGAGCAGTACTTC	CASSLQLYEQYF
TRBJ2-1	-	-	TRBV10-3	TGTGCCATCAGTGCGACTCGCAACGACAATGAGCAGTTCTTC	CAISATRNDNEQFF
TRBJ2-3	TRBD1	-	TRBV9	TGTGCCAGCAGCGTAGGGGGGACAGGCACAGATACGCAGTATTTT	CASSVGGTGTDTQYF
TRBJ2-2	TRBD2	-	TRBV5-1	TGCGCCAGCAGCTTAGCTAGCGGGCAATACACCGGGGAGCTGTTTTTT	CASSLASGQYTGELFF
TRBJ1-1	-	-	TRBV27	TGTGCCAGCAGTTTTTACGGGTTTGATACTGAAGCTTTCTTT	CASSFYGFDTEAFF
TRBJ1-1	-	-	TRBV29-1	TGCAGCGTTGGGGAGACGGTTAACACTGAAGCTTTCTTT	CSVGETVNTEAFF
TRBJ1-1	-	-	TRBV9	TGTGCCAGCAGTATAGACGACAGAAACACTGAAGCTTTCTTT	CASSIDDRNTEAFF
TRBJ2-1	TRBD2	-	TRBV5-8	TGTGCCAGCAGCCCGGGCGGGAGCTCCTACAATGAGCAGTTCTTC	CASSPGGSSYNEQFF
TRBJ1-2	-	-	TRBV6-5	TGTGCCAGCAGTATGGCAGGGAGGTATGGCTACACCTTC	CASSMAGRYGYTF
TRBJ2-1	TRBD2	-	TRBV30	TGTGCCTGGAAACCCGGGACTAGCGGGAGAATATACAATGAGCAGTTCTTC	CAWKPGTSGRIYNEQFF
TRBJ2-7	TRBD1	-	TRBV5-6	TGTGCCAGCAGCTTGGGGACAGGGACCTACGAGCAGTACTTC	CASSLGTGTYEQYF
TRBJ2-4	-	-	TRBV6-1	TGTGCCAGCAGTGAAGCGCAATCGGGCGGGGATCAGTACTTC	CASSEAQSGGDQYF
TRBJ2-3	-	-	TRBV11-2	TGTGCCAGCAGGCCCCAGCGGTTAACAGATACGCAGTATTTT	CASRPQRLTDTQYF
TRBJ2-7	TRBD2	-	TRBV28	TGTGCCAGCAGTTTTTCGACTAGCGAAGCCTACGAGCAGTACTTC	CASSFSTSEAYEQYF
TRBJ1-2	TRBD1	few	TRBV19	TGTGCCAGTAGTCCCGGACAGGTACTCTATGGCTACACCTTC	CASSPGQVLYGYTF